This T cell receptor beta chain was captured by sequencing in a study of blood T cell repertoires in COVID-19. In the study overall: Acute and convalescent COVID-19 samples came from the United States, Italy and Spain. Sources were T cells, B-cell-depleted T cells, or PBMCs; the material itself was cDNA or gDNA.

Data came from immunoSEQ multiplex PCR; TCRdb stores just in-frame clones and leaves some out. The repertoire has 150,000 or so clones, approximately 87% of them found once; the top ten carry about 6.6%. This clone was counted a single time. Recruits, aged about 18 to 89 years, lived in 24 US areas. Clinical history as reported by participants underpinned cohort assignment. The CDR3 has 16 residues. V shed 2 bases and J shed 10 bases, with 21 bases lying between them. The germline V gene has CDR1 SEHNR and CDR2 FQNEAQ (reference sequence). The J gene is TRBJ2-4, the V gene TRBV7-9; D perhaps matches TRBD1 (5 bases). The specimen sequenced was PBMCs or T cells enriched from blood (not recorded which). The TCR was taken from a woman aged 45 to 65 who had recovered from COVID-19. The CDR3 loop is CASSLSHPQGGSIQYF. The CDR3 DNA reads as TGTGCCAGCAGCTTATCTCACCCCCAGGGTGGGTCGATTCAGTACTTC.